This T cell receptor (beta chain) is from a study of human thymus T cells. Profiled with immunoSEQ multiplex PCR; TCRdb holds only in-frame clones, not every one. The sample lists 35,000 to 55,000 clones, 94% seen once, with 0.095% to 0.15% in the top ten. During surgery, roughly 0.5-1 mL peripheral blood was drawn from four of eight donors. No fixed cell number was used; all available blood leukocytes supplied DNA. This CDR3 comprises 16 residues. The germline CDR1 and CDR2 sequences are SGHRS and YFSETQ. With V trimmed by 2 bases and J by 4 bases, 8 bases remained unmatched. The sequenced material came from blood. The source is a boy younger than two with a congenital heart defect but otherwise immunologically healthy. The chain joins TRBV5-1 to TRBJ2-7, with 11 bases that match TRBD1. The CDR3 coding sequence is TGCGCCAGCAGCTTAGGACAGGGGGCCTTCTCTTACGAGCAGTACTTC. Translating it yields CASSLGQGAFSYEQYF.